The clone carrying this TCR beta chain was seen many times. Its antigen is still unknown. This beta chain is off target for a library built for alpha chains, so its abundance means little. This entry is derived from a study of spatial heterogeneity in lung cancer. Across the study: The study found that TCR transcript counts in tumor regions correlated strongly with a matched bulk RNA-seq T cell module score. Findings and caveats of the study: Estimation of coverage gave values of around 7% for alpha and around 14% for beta chains in tumor T cells. For expanded intratumoral alpha and beta TCRs, counts tracked tumor mutation counts.

This CDR3 region has 16 residues. J gave up 4 bases and V 6 bases, and 11 bases lay outside the gene matches. Per the germline V gene, CDR1 is MNHEY and CDR2 is SMNVEV (reference sequence). The time point denotes: sample taken at primary tumor resection. Untreated early-stage non-small cell lung cancer patients, about 70 in total, were the donors. Frozen PBMC, nontumor lung or tumor provided whole RNA, which was sequenced unsorted. Each CDR3 protein is one row after TCRdb ran MiXCR on the 5' RACE reads. The sample carries 15,000 to 20,000 distinct CDR3 sequences, 5.8% recorded once. Sample: lung tumor tissue, taken at surgery. The sequence derives from a female donor with early-stage non-small cell lung cancer. The chain combines TRBV27 with TRBJ1-3; 8 bases map to TRBD1. The CDR3 loop reads CASRTFGTGRGNTIYF. The DNA of the CDR3 is TGTGCCAGCAGAACTTTTGGGACAGGCCGCGGAAACACCATATATTTT.